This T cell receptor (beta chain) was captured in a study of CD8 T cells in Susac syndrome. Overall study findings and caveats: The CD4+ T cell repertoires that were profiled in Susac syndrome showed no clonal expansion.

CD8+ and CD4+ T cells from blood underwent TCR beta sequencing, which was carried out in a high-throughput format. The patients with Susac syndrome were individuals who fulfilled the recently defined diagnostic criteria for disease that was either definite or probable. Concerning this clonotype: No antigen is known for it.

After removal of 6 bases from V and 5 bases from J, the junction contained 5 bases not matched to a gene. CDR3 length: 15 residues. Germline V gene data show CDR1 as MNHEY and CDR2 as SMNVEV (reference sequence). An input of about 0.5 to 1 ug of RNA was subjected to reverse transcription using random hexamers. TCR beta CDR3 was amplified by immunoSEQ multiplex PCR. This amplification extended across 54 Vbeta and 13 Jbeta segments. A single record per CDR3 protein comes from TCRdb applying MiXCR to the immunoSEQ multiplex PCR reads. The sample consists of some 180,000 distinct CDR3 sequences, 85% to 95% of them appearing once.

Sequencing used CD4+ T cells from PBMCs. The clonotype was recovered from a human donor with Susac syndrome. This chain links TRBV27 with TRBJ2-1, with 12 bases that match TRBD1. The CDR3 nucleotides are TGTGCCAGCAGGCCGGGACAGGGGGCGAACAATGAGCAGTTCTTC. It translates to CASRPGQGANNEQFF.